These 31 T cell receptor beta chains share one sample of origin, sequenced in a study of T cells in Graves' hyperthyroidism and ophthalmopathy. Using RNA transcripts as the source, TCR beta CDR3 regions were amplified. TCR CDR3 underwent first-round RT-PCR with the HTBI primer set. Using its own MiXCR run on the multiplex PCR reads, TCRdb lists one record per CDR3 protein. The sample has hundreds of thousands of distinct CDR3 sequences; less than 25% are singletons. Sequenced: blood. The receptors here all came from a man aged 25 to 45 with Graves' ophthalmopathy.

The sample holds a few counts of this clonotype. The rearrangement links TRBV18 to TRBJ2-7, with D perhaps TRBD2 (6 bases). CDR1 KGHSH and CDR2 LQKENI come from the germline V gene. This CDR3 contains 16 residues. V was shortened by 3 bases and J by 3 bases, with 18 bases between the two germline ends. The DNA of the CDR3 is TGTGCCAGCTCACCTTCGGGACCGGCGGGAATCTACGAGCAGTACTTC. Protein product: CASSPSGPAGIYEQYF.

The sample holds many counts of this clonotype. This chain links TRBV11-2 with TRBJ2-2; D may be TRBD1 (6 bases). Germline V CDR1 and CDR2: SGHAT, FQNNGV. Trimming left V 2 bases short and J 3 bases short, with 13 bases between. This CDR3 contains 16 residues. CDR3 residues: CASSLYRQEYTGELFF. CDR3 coding DNA: TGTGCCAGCAGCTTATATAGACAGGAATACACCGGGGAGCTGTTTTTT.

Turning to this clonotype: At one of its ends the junction is not consistent with the germline gene, which may arise from a read error. V and J are TRBV19 and TRBJ2-2, with D uncertain. This CDR3 is 12 amino acids long. Germline CDR1 is LNHDA and CDR2 is SQIVND (reference sequence). The CDR3 region has the DNA TGTGTCAGTAGGAGTTTGGCCGGGGAGCTGTTTTTT. Translating gives CVSRSLAGELFF. The whole variable domain, filled in from reference TRBV19 and TRBJ2-2, reads DGGITQSPKYLFRKEGQNVTLSCEQNLNHDAMYWYRQDPGQGLRLIYYSQIVNDFQKGDIAEGYSVSREKKESFPLTVTSAQKNPTAFYLCVSRSLAGELFFGEGSRLTVL.

This clonotype was detected once. V and J are TRBV6-1 and TRBJ1-3, with D hard to call. Germline V gives CDR1 MNHNS, CDR2 SASEGT. V was trimmed by 3 bases and J by 0 bases, leaving 9 bases between them. The CDR3 runs to 15 residues. The CDR3 coding sequence is TGTGCCAGCAGTGACGGTCAAACCTCTGGAAACACCATATATTTT. It translates to CASSDGQTSGNTIYF.

This clonotype was observed a handful of times. The rearrangement uses TRBV6-2 or TRBV6-3 and TRBJ2-7, with D uncertain. V was clipped by 2 bases and J by 0 bases, with 17 bases between them. Germline CDR1 MNHEY, CDR2 SVGEGT. The CDR3 has 17 amino acids. The CDR3 protein is CASSYGDGYGSSYEQYF. CDR3 nucleotide sequence: TGTGCCAGCAGTTACGGCGACGGGTACGGTAGCTCCTACGAGCAGTACTTC.

This clonotype was seen only a few times. This rearrangement joins TRBV7-3 to TRBJ2-5; 8 positions match TRBD1. V was pared by 5 bases and J by 7 bases, with 6 bases of the junction left unmatched. The CDR3 covers 13 residues. CDR1 and CDR2 from the germline V gene are SGHTA and FQGTGA. CDR3 coding DNA: TGTGCCAGCAGCCCTGACAGGGGAGGGACCCAGTACTTC. It is translated as CASSPDRGGTQYF.

V and J are TRBV2 and TRBJ2-3; D uncertain. The CDR3 consists of 11 residues. Looked up from germline, CDR1 is SNHLY and CDR2 is FYNNEI. V was pared by 5 bases and J by 6 bases, with 6 bases between. Here the CDR3 DNA reads TGTGCCAGCAGTATTGTTGATACGCAGTATTTT. Translated: CASSIVDTQYF.

The CDR3 protein is CASSLGTSGRVPGELFF. The CDR3 bases are TGTGCCAGCAGCTTGGGGACTAGCGGGAGGGTCCCCGGGGAGCTGTTTTTT. The rearrangement uses TRBV7-2 and TRBJ2-2; 16 bases are shared with TRBD2. The CDR3 extends over 17 amino acids. CDR1 and CDR2 (germline): SGHTA, FQGNSA. V dropped 3 bases and J dropped 6; count of bases not matched to a gene: 4.

This clonotype showed up just a few times. This chain connects TRBV3-1 to TRBJ2-3; no reliable D call. The germline V gene encodes CDR1 LGHDT and CDR2 YNNKEL (reference sequence). The V gene lost 3 bases and the J gene lost 3 bases, with 7 bases spanning the gap. The length of the CDR3 is 13 residues. CDR3: CASSQTRTDTQYF. CDR3 coding DNA: TGTGCCAGCAGCCAGACCCGTACAGATACGCAGTATTTT.

This clonotype was picked up a small number of times. As DNA, the CDR3 is TGTGCCAGCAGTCCCCGGGCTAGCGGGAACACCGGGGAGCTGTTTTTT. It codes for CASSPRASGNTGELFF. This chain uses TRBV27 with TRBJ2-2, with 7 nucleotides matching TRBD2. Looked up from germline, CDR1 is MNHEY and CDR2 is SMNVEV (reference sequence). The trim removed 5 bases at V and 1 base at J, leaving 7 bases unmatched. This CDR3 is built from 16 residues.

This clonotype was seen more than once but under ten times. J is TRBJ1-2 and V is TRBV6-2 or TRBV6-3; no definite D call. The length of the CDR3 is 12 residues. Germline CDR1 is MNHEY and CDR2 is SVGEGT. Trimming cost V 5 bases and J 3 bases, with 7 bases left between them. In DNA, the CDR3 is TGTGCCAGCAGTATTAAGGACTATGGCTACACCTTC. It translates to CASSIKDYGYTF.

This clonotype came up a few times. CDR3 sequence: CASRTGRRSYNEQFF. DNA for the CDR3: TGTGCCAGCAGGACGGGACGCCGCTCCTACAATGAGCAGTTCTTC. This chain joins TRBV12-3 or TRBV12-4 and TRBJ2-1, with D possibly being TRBD1 or TRBD2 (5 bases each). CDR3 length equals 15 residues. V was cut by 6 bases and J by 0 bases, with 12 bases left in between.

This clonotype was found many times. The chain has TRBV20-1 and TRBJ2-7, with D possibly matching TRBD2 (6 bases). Germline V gene data show CDR1 as DFQATT and CDR2 as SNEGSKA (reference sequence). The ends were cut back, 5 bases at V and 0 bases at J, with 14 bases in the middle. The CDR3 spans 14 residues. The CDR3 sequence is CSALLGGISYEQYF. In DNA form, the CDR3 reads TGCAGTGCTCTCCTAGGCGGGATCTCCTACGAGCAGTACTTC.

This clonotype was recorded at least ten times. V is TRBV27 and J is TRBJ2-7; 8 bases match TRBD1. V was clipped by 0 bases and J by 0 bases; unmatched bases: 4. This CDR3 spans 16 amino acids. The germline CDR1 and CDR2 sequences are MNHEY and SMNVEV (reference sequence). CDR3 in amino acids: CASSLSGQGASYEQYF. CDR3 DNA sequence: TGTGCCAGCAGTTTATCTGGGCAGGGGGCCTCCTACGAGCAGTACTTC.

V gene TRBV18 combines with J gene TRBJ2-1, with D possibly matching TRBD1 (5 bases). Trimming took 3 bases from V and 6 from J, leaving 6 bases between them. The germline CDR1 and CDR2 sequences are KGHSH and LQKENI. This CDR3 comprises 12 residues. CDR3 nucleotides: TGTGCCAGCTCACCCGACAGCAATGAGCAGTTCTTC. Protein: CASSPDSNEQFF.

The chain combines TRBV2 with TRBJ2-2; TRBD1 matches 10 bases. The germline V gene has CDR1 SNHLY and CDR2 FYNNEI. The CDR3 totals 14 residues. V trimming: 6 bases; J trimming: 8 bases; junction bases outside the gene matches: 6. DNA of the CDR3: TGTGCCAGCAGGGACGGGACAGGGGCTGGGGAGCTGTTTTTT. Encoded protein: CASRDGTGAGELFF. The full variable domain, with the rest looked up from reference TRBV2 and TRBJ2-2, is EPEVTQTPSHQVTQMGQEVILRCVPISNHLYFYWYRQILGQKVEFLVSFYNNEISEKSEIFDDQFSVERPDGSNFTLKIRSTKLEDSAMYFCASRDGTGAGELFFGEGSRLTVL.

Concerning this clonotype itself: The junction departs from germline at one end; a sequencing error may be responsible. The chain employs TRBV27 and TRBJ2-1; 7 positions agree with TRBD1. Germline V lookup: CDR1 MNHEY, CDR2 SMNVEV (reference sequence). The CDR3 contains 11 residues. Written as DNA, the CDR3 is TGTGCCAGCAGCGACAGGGTTGAGAAGTTCTTC. Translated: CASSDRVEKFF.

This clonotype has a count of ten or more. J is TRBJ2-3 and V is TRBV12-3 or TRBV12-4, with D tentatively TRBD2 (6 bases). Between the trimmed V and J ends, which lost 5 bases and 1 base, there was a span of 13 bases. The CDR3 length is 15 residues. DNA of the CDR3: TGTGCCAGCAGTAGTAGCGGAGACCGCACAGATACGCAGTATTTT. Amino acids: CASSSSGDRTDTQYF.

This chain joins TRBV27 and TRBJ2-7; D unresolved. Germline V lookup: CDR1 MNHEY, CDR2 SMNVEV (reference sequence). This CDR3 spans 16 amino acids. V was shortened by 4 bases and J by 2 bases, with 18 bases between the two germline ends. The CDR3 DNA reads TGTGCCAGCAGTTCTACGATCGGTAGCATCCCCTACGAGCAGTACTTC. This encodes CASSSTIGSIPYEQYF.

The V gene is TRBV6-1, the J gene TRBJ1-1; no clear D gene. Germline CDR1 is MNHNS and CDR2 is SASEGT. The CDR3 extends over 15 amino acids. V gave up 6 bases and J gave up 0 bases, with 14 bases separating them. CDR3 DNA: TGTGCCAGCAGCAGACCCGCGCAAATGAACACTGAAGCTTTCTTT. Its translation: CASSRPAQMNTEAFF.

This clonotype was observed at least ten times. The CDR3 coding sequence is TGTGCCAGCAGCTTAAATAAGGTGGGGAAAGCTTTCTTT. Encoded protein: CASSLNKVGKAFF. J is TRBJ1-1 and V is TRBV11-2; the D is unclear. Germline V gives CDR1 SGHAT, CDR2 FQNNGV. The CDR3 extends over 13 amino acids. V lost 2 bases to trimming and J lost 9 bases, with 13 bases between them.

The gene calls are TRBV9 and TRBJ1-2; TRBD1 matches 10 bases. CDR3 length equals 17 residues. V lost 4 bases to trimming and J lost 6 bases; unmatched junction nucleotides: 15. Germline loops: CDR1 SGDLS, CDR2 YYNGEE. CDR3 protein: CASSNVRDRGFADGYTF. The CDR3 DNA is TGTGCCAGCAGCAACGTACGGGACAGGGGATTCGCGGATGGCTACACCTTC.

V usage is TRBV6-2 or TRBV6-3 and J usage is TRBJ2-1; weak D call: TRBD2 (6 bases). The germline CDR1 and CDR2 sequences are MNHEY and SVGEGT. V lost 2 bases to trimming and J lost 3 bases, with 11 bases between them. There are 15 residues in the CDR3. CDR3 protein: CASSYGGSLYNEQFF. The CDR3 coding sequence is TGTGCCAGCAGTTACGGGGGGTCTCTCTACAATGAGCAGTTCTTC.

DNA of the CDR3: TGTGCCTGGAGTGTCCCCACAGGGGGCAACTATGGCTACACCTTC. Translating it yields CAWSVPTGGNYGYTF. The chain links TRBV30 to TRBJ1-2; 9 bases fit TRBD1. The CDR3 has 15 amino acids. V lost 0 bases, J lost 2 bases, and 4 bases stayed unmatched. Germline lookup yields CDR1 GTSNPN and CDR2 SVGIG (reference sequence).

The chain carries TRBV13 and TRBJ2-5; 11 bases map to TRBD2. The CDR3 runs to 16 residues. Germline V lookup: CDR1 PRHDT, CDR2 FYEKMQ (reference sequence). With V trimmed by 5 bases and J by 5 bases, 10 bases remained unmatched. The CDR3 reads CASSGPTSGRLETQYF. The CDR3 DNA reads as TGTGCCAGCAGCGGGCCAACTAGCGGGAGATTGGAGACCCAGTACTTC.

A few counts support this clonotype. The chain has TRBV20-1 and TRBJ2-7, with 8 positions matching TRBD2. The germline gives CDR1 DFQATT, CDR2 SNEGSKA (reference sequence). Trimming removed 5 bases from V and 3 bases from J; junction bases left unmatched: 6. This CDR3 is built from 13 residues. The chain's CDR3 is CSASPLAVYEQYF. For the CDR3, the DNA is TGCAGTGCTTCCCCACTAGCGGTCTACGAGCAGTACTTC.

This clonotype was detected only a few times. The chain uses TRBV20-1 and TRBJ2-1, with 8 bases lining up with TRBD2. The V segment lost 5 bases and the J segment 6 bases; nucleotides outside the gene matches: 15. CDR1 and CDR2 (germline): DFQATT, SNEGSKA (reference sequence). This CDR3 region has 16 residues. CDR3 sequence (DNA): TGCAGTGCTCTTCCCTCGAGCGGGAGTTGGGCCAATGAGCAGTTCTTC. This codes for CSALPSSGSWANEQFF.

The rearrangement uses TRBV25-1 and TRBJ1-6; D not certain. Germline V CDR1 and CDR2: MGHDK, SYGVNS. This CDR3 region has 13 residues. V shed 3 bases and J shed 12 bases, with 12 bases lying between them. The CDR3: CASSDDYLGPLHF. The CDR3 coding sequence is TGTGCCAGCAGTGATGACTACTTGGGACCCCTCCACTTT.

Points on this clonotype: Because the CDR3 is missing its conserved closing phenylalanine or tryptophan, this is likely a read error. CDR3 sequence reads: CSAARGTGETQYL. The CDR3 nucleotides read TGCAGCGCAGCCCGGGGGACAGGGGAGACCCAGTACCTC. The gene calls are TRBV29-1 and TRBJ2-5, with TRBD1 matching over 9 bases. CDR1 is SQVTM, CDR2 ANQGSEA, per germline. CDR3 length: 13 residues. V lost 7 bases and J lost 5; bases outside the gene matches: 8.

Only a few counts were recorded for this clonotype. J is TRBJ2-5 and V is TRBV7-3; the match to TRBD2 covers 7 bases. Germline CDR1 SGHTA, CDR2 FQGTGA. The CDR3 sequence is 14 residues long. The V gene end was trimmed by 5 bases and the J gene end by 4 bases; junction bases not matched to a gene: 7. Here the CDR3 DNA reads TGTGCCAGCAGCAAGGGAGGGAGGGGAGAGACCCAGTACTTC. This encodes CASSKGGRGETQYF.

V usage is TRBV7-9 and J usage is TRBJ2-4, with D unresolved. Germline V gives CDR1 SEHNR, CDR2 FQNEAQ (reference sequence). The CDR3 loop spans 14 amino acids. V was trimmed by 5 bases and J by 0 bases, leaving 8 bases between them. The CDR3 bases are TGTGCCAGCAGCCCTAATGTAGCCAAAAACATTCAGTACTTC. This codes for CASSPNVAKNIQYF. Using reference TRBV7-9 and TRBJ2-4 for the parts outside the CDR3, the full variable domain is DTGVSQNPRHKITKRGQNVTFRCDPISEHNRLYWYRQTLGQGPEFLTYFQNEAQLEKSRLLSDRFSAERPKGSFSTLEIQRTEQGDSAMYLCASSPNVAKNIQYFGAGTRLSVL.